What follows are 26 T cell receptor beta chains derived from one specimen sequenced in a study of blood T cell repertoires in COVID-19. The data were produced by immunoSEQ multiplex PCR, yet TCRdb's version contains in-frame clones alone and is incomplete. This sample has about 310,000 clones, with around 85% found just once. Sequencing was carried out using PBMCs or T cells enriched from blood (not recorded which). These receptors all come from a woman aged 25-40 years who had been exposed to COVID-19.

This sequence joins TRBV28 and TRBJ2-7, with 9 bases identical to TRBD1. The germline gives CDR1 MDHEN, CDR2 SYDVKM. Trimming removed 6 bases from V and 6 bases from J; junction bases left unmatched: 12. The CDR3 has 15 residues. The CDR3 nucleotides are TGTGCCAGCAGCTCCGCCGGGACAGGGACCTCCGAGCAGTACTTC. Amino acids: CASSSAGTGTSEQYF.

CDR3 residues: CASRLQGIGELFF. CDR3 sequence (DNA): TGTGCCAGCAGATTACAGGGGATCGGGGAGCTGTTTTTT. J is TRBJ2-2 and V is TRBV13, with 7 nucleotides matching TRBD1. The germline V gene has CDR1 PRHDT and CDR2 FYEKMQ (reference sequence). V lost 6 bases, J lost 7 bases, and 5 bases stayed unmatched. The CDR3 is 13 amino acids.

The chain combines TRBV28 with TRBJ1-4, with 7 bases lining up with TRBD1. Trimming took 4 bases from V and 8 from J; bases not matched to a gene: 10. The germline V gene encodes CDR1 MDHEN and CDR2 SYDVKM. The CDR3 length is 15 residues. CDR3 nucleotide sequence: TGTGCCAGCAGTTCAATACAGGGGAGAATCGAAAAACTGTTTTTT. Translated: CASSSIQGRIEKLFF.

In its sample, this clone was seen once. This chain links TRBV6-5 with TRBJ1-1; 7 nucleotides align to TRBD1. The CDR3 contains 12 residues. V gave up 2 bases and J gave up 10 bases; unmatched junction bases: 4. In germline, CDR1 is MNHEY, CDR2 SVGAGI. The CDR3 nucleotides read TGTGCCAGCAGTTACCGACAGGGTCGAGCTTTCTTT. Translated, it gives CASSYRQGRAFF.

This clone was seen a few times. V gene TRBV28 combines with J gene TRBJ1-1, with D hard to call. This CDR3 comprises 11 residues. Germline V lookup: CDR1 MDHEN, CDR2 SYDVKM. V lost 8 bases, J lost 9 bases, and 13 bases lay in between. CDR3 nucleotides: TGTGCCAGCGTCCTCCTATATAAAGCTTTCTTT. This translates into CASVLLYKAFF.

This sequence joins TRBV24-1 and TRBJ2-1; a weak D match, TRBD2 (5 bases). The V gene's germline CDR1 is KGHDR and CDR2 SFDVKD. The CDR3 contains 14 residues. V shed 9 bases and J shed 4 bases, with 15 bases lying between them. The CDR3 DNA reads TGTGCCACCTCCTCGAGGGCCACTTACAATGAGCAGTTCTTC. Translating it yields CATSSRATYNEQFF.

This clone appeared once. Other DNA sequences in this specimen translate into the identical CDR3. The chain joins TRBV5-1 to TRBJ1-5, with 11 bases fitting TRBD1. The ends lost 4 bases at V and 5 bases at J; junction bases unmatched: 2. The CDR3 has 14 residues. Germline V CDR1 and CDR2: SGHRS, YFSETQ. The CDR3 spells CASSPGQGDQPQHF. The CDR3 DNA follows: TGCGCCAGCAGCCCGGGACAGGGGGATCAGCCCCAGCATTTT.

The rearrangement joins TRBV4-3 to TRBJ1-2; D remains ambiguous. The CDR3 consists of 15 residues. In germline, CDR1 is LGHNA, CDR2 YSLEER. V dropped 0 bases and J dropped 1 base, with 9 bases sitting between them. In nucleotides, the CDR3 is TGCGCCAGCAGCCAAGATGTACAGTTTAACTATGGCTACACCTTC. This codes for CASSQDVQFNYGYTF.

V and J are TRBV5-4 and TRBJ2-1; the match to TRBD2 covers 11 bases. Unmatched junction bases numbered 11, after V lost 5 bases and J lost 4 bases. The length of the CDR3 is 17 residues. Germline assignment: CDR1 SGHNT and CDR2 YYREEE (reference sequence). This chain's CDR3 is CASRSRGGLAVYNEQFF. For the CDR3, the DNA is TGTGCCAGCAGATCGAGGGGGGGACTAGCGGTTTACAATGAGCAGTTCTTC.

This chain uses TRBV5-6 with TRBJ2-5, with 7 positions matching TRBD1. The CDR3 sequence is 13 residues long. Germline V gives CDR1 SGHDT, CDR2 YYEEEE. Unmatched junction bases numbered 3, after V lost 4 bases and J lost 3 bases. The CDR3 reads CASSQTGKETQYF. CDR3 DNA: TGTGCCAGCAGCCAGACAGGGAAAGAGACCCAGTACTTC.

The chain employs TRBV30 and TRBJ1-2, with a weak D call TRBD1 (6 bases). The V gene lost 3 bases and the J gene lost 7 bases, with 15 bases spanning the gap. This CDR3 contains 13 residues. The V gene's germline CDR1 is GTSNPN and CDR2 SVGIG (reference sequence). The CDR3 sequence: CAWSAMAGAGYTF. CDR3 DNA sequence: TGTGCCTGGAGCGCAATGGCAGGGGCTGGCTACACCTTC.

CDR3 sequence reads: CASSLAPGTTYEQYF. In nucleotides, the CDR3 is TGCGCCAGCAGCTTGGCCCCGGGTACTACCTACGAGCAGTACTTC. The chain joins TRBV5-1 to TRBJ2-7, with unresolved D. Germline V gives CDR1 SGHRS, CDR2 YFSETQ. V gave up 0 bases and J gave up 2 bases, with 12 bases separating them. There are 15 residues in the CDR3.

The chain combines TRBV12-3 or TRBV12-4 with TRBJ1-5; D unclear. Trimming left V 1 base short and J 5 bases short, with 6 bases between. The CDR3 spans 13 residues. CDR3 nucleotides: TGTGCCAGCAGTTTAGTCCGTCATCAGCCCCAGCATTTT. It codes for CASSLVRHQPQHF.

The chain couples TRBV4-2 to TRBJ2-7; D gene unclear. CDR3 size: 15 residues. V was cut by 0 bases and J by 0 bases, with 9 bases left in between. Per germline, CDR1 LGHNA and CDR2 YNFKEQ. This CDR3 reads CASSQEPGFSYEQYF. The CDR3 coding sequence is TGTGCCAGCAGCCAAGAACCCGGGTTCTCCTACGAGCAGTACTTC.

V is TRBV5-1 and J is TRBJ2-2; TRBD2 aligns across 11 bases. The CDR3 is 15 amino acids. Germline V CDR1 and CDR2: SGHRS, YFSETQ. V dropped 3 bases and J dropped 4; count of bases not matched to a gene: 2. The CDR3 reads CASSSGTSGTGELFF. CDR3 nucleotides: TGCGCCAGCAGCTCCGGGACTAGCGGCACCGGGGAGCTGTTTTTT.

The chain combines TRBV18 with TRBJ2-3; 7 bases are shared with TRBD1. Germline V gene sequence: CDR1 KGHSH, CDR2 LQKENI. The CDR3 is 15 residues long. The V gene end was trimmed by 6 bases and the J gene end by 3 bases; junction bases not matched to a gene: 9. The CDR3 region has the DNA TGTGCCAGCTCTCAGGGACAGCCGGGGACAGATACGCAGTATTTT. It is translated as CASSQGQPGTDTQYF.

The rearrangement links TRBV19 to TRBJ2-3, with D tentatively TRBD2 (6 bases). This CDR3 contains 14 residues. Germline values: CDR1 LNHDA, CDR2 SQIVND (reference sequence). The V end was cut by 2 bases, the J end by 3 bases, with 9 bases between. The CDR3 reads CASSISGRTDTQYF. The CDR3 DNA is TGTGCCAGTAGTATAAGCGGGCGAACAGATACGCAGTATTTT. The variable domain in full, with the rest retrieved from reference TRBV19 and TRBJ2-3, is DGGITQSPKYLFRKEGQNVTLSCEQNLNHDAMYWYRQDPGQGLRLIYYSQIVNDFQKGDIAEGYSVSREKKESFPLTVTSAQKNPTAFYLCASSISGRTDTQYFGPGTRLTVL.

The chain has TRBV7-9 and TRBJ2-7; D gene uncertain. Germline CDR1 is SEHNR and CDR2 is FQNEAQ (reference sequence). Trimming removed 5 bases from V and 3 bases from J, with 5 bases in between. The CDR3 runs to 11 residues. CDR3 sequence (DNA): TGTGCCAGCAGCCCCCACTACGAGCAGTACTTC. Its translation is CASSPHYEQYF.

This clone was counted between two and nine times. This chain connects TRBV11-2 to TRBJ2-5, with TRBD1 matching over 7 bases. V was pared by 1 base and J by 4 bases, with 0 bases of the junction left unmatched. The CDR3 has 13 residues. Germline values: CDR1 SGHAT, CDR2 FQNNGV. The CDR3 reads CASSLGQGETQYF. CDR3 nucleotide sequence: TGTGCCAGCAGCTTAGGACAGGGAGAGACCCAGTACTTC.

J is TRBJ2-2 and V is TRBV4-1; D may be TRBD1 (6 bases). This CDR3 is built from 16 residues. Germline V CDR1 and CDR2: MGHRA, YSYEKL. V lost 0 bases to trimming and J lost 4 bases, with 12 bases between them. CDR3 residues: CASSQDHLQGTGELFF. CDR3 DNA sequence: TGCGCCAGCAGCCAAGATCACCTACAGGGCACCGGGGAGCTGTTTTTT.

The chain's CDR3 is CASSFLGGGTYSTDTQYF. The CDR3 DNA reads TGTGCCAGCAGCTTTCTGGGGGGGGGAACGTATAGCACAGATACGCAGTATTTT. The V gene is TRBV11-2, the J gene TRBJ2-3; 7 nucleotides line up with TRBD2. This CDR3 comprises 18 residues. The germline V gene encodes CDR1 SGHAT and CDR2 FQNNGV. V lost 3 bases, J lost 0 bases, and 12 bases stayed unmatched. Based on the CDR3 plus reference TRBV11-2 and TRBJ2-3, the full variable domain is EAGVAQSPRYKIIEKRQSVAFWCNPISGHATLYWYQQILGQGPKLLIQFQNNGVVDDSQLPKDRFSAERLKGVDSTLKIQPAKLEDSAVYLCASSFLGGGTYSTDTQYFGPGTRLTVL.

This chain uses TRBV5-4 with TRBJ1-2; D unclear. The CDR3 consists of 14 residues. Trimming took off 5 bases at V and 3 bases at J, with 14 bases between the two ends. CDR1 is SGHNT, CDR2 YYREEE, per germline (reference sequence). The CDR3 loop reads CASSSAENYYGYTF. The CDR3 DNA is TGTGCCAGCAGTTCAGCGGAAAATTACTATGGCTACACCTTC.

The gene calls are TRBV5-4 and TRBJ2-6, with a weak D call TRBD1 (5 bases). The CDR3 spans 15 residues. Germline V lookup: CDR1 SGHNT, CDR2 YYREEE (reference sequence). Trimming shortened V by 2 bases and J by 3 bases, and 9 bases separated the two germline ends. Here the CDR3 DNA reads TGTGCCAGCAGCTTATTCAGGGATGGGGCCAACGTCCTGACTTTC. Its protein is CASSLFRDGANVLTF. Complete variable domain (other parts from reference TRBV5-4 and TRBJ2-6): ETGVTQSPTHLIKTRGQQVTLRCSSQSGHNTVSWYQQALGQGPQFIFQYYREEENGRGNFPPRFSGLQFPNYSSELNVNALELDDSALYLCASSLFRDGANVLTFGAGSRLTVL.

The rearrangement uses TRBV5-1 and TRBJ1-1; maybe TRBD1 (5 bases). The CDR3 length is 16 residues. Trimming took 2 bases from V and 7 from J, leaving 21 bases between them. CDR1 is SGHRS, CDR2 YFSETQ, per germline. CDR3 protein: CASSLNTGQTVGEAFF. CDR3 sequence (DNA): TGCGCCAGCAGCTTAAACACCGGACAAACAGTCGGTGAAGCTTTCTTT.

This CDR3 is CASSFPGRNTQYF. As DNA, the CDR3 is TGCGCCAGCAGCTTCCCAGGGAGGAATACGCAGTATTTT. The chain employs TRBV5-1 and TRBJ2-3; D possibly corresponds to TRBD2 (6 bases). This CDR3 spans 13 amino acids. V lost 2 bases to trimming and J lost 7 bases, with 11 bases between them. Germline assignment: CDR1 SGHRS and CDR2 YFSETQ.

Only a few counts were recorded for this clone. The V gene is TRBV5-5, the J gene TRBJ1-1; the match to TRBD1 covers 9 bases. CDR3 length: 16 residues. Germline V gene lookup returns CDR1 SGHKS and CDR2 YYEKEE (reference sequence). Trimming took 3 bases from V and 4 from J; bases not matched to a gene: 10. In nucleotides, the CDR3 is TGTGCCAGCAGCTGGACGGGGACAGGGAGGGGCACTGAAGCTTTCTTT. It is translated as CASSWTGTGRGTEAFF.